This entry concerns a single TCR beta chain. Its antigen is not identified. The source of the sample is a study of shared clonotypes between healthy human individuals. For the study at large: Plates per donor: three CD4 naive, three CD4 memory, two CD8 naive, one CD8 memory.

Germline V gene data show CDR1 as SEHNR and CDR2 as FQNEAQ (reference sequence). The germline V and J ends were trimmed by 5 bases and 3 bases, with 10 bases remaining between them. The length of the CDR3 is 13 residues. As handled by the study authors: Sequence data from immunoSEQ were junction-only and lacked quality scores; consequently, filtering differed. The protocol was immunoSEQ multiplex PCR, while the TCRdb copy is restricted to in-frame clones and leaves out a portion. D and trimming were read from the DNA, whereas the V and J calls and clone size are those reported in that table. The repertoire consists of around 1.4 million clones, with around 98.5% occurring once and the leading ten covering 0.36%. Whole-study results and caveats: It was expected that sequencing depth would affect clonotype sharing among donors. Naive subsets generally had larger estimated richness than memory subsets.

The rearrangement links TRBV7-9 to TRBJ1-2; possibly TRBD1 for D (6 bases). The source material was naive CD4+ T cells sorted from blood. Subset: CD45RA+ positively selected. The TCR originated in a man aged 30 to 39 in good health. The CDR3 coding sequence is TGTGCCAGCAGCGCAAACAGGGACTATGGCTACACCTTC. It translates to CASSANRDYGYTF. Filled out from reference TRBV7-9 and TRBJ1-2, the complete variable domain reads DTGVSQNPRHKITKRGQNVTFRCDPISEHNRLYWYRQTLGQGPEFLTYFQNEAQLEKSRLLSDRFSAERPKGSFSTLEIQRTEQGDSAMYLCASSANRDYGYTFGSGTRLTVV.